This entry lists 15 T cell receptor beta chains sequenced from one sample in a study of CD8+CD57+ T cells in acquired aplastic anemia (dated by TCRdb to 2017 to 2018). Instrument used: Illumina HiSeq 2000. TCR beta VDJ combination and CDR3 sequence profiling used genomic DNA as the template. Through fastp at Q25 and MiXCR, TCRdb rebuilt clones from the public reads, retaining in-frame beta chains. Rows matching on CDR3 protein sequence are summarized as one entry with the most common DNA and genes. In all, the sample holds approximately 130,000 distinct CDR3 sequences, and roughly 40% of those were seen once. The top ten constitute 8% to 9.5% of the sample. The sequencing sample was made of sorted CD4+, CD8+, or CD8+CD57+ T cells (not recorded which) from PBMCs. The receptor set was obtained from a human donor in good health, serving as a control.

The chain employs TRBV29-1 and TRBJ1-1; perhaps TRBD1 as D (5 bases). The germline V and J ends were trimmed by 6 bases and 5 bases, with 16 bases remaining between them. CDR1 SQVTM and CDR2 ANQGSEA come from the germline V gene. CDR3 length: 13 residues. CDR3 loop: CSVGGWTWTEAFF. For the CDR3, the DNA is TGCAGCGTCGGGGGGTGGACTTGGACTGAAGCTTTCTTT.

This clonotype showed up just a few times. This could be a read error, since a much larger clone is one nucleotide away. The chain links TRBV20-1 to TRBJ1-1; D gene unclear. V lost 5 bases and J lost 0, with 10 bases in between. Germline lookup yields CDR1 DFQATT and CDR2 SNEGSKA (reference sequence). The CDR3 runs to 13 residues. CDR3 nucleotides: TGCAGTGCTCCTCGGCAGTTGAACACTGAAGCTTTCTTT. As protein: CSAPRQLNTEAFF.

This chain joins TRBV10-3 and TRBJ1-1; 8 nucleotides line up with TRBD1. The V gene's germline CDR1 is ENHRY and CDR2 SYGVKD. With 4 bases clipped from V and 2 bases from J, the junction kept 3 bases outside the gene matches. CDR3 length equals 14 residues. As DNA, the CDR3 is TGTGCCATCAGTGGGACAGGGACCAACACTGAAGCTTTCTTT. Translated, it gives CAISGTGTNTEAFF.

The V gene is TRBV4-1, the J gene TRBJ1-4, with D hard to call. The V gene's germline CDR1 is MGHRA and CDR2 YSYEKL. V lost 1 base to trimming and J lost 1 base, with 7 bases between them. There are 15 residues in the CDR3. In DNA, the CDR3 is TGCGCCAGCAGCCAAGTGCAAGGAACTAATGAAAAACTGTTTTTT. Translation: CASSQVQGTNEKLFF.

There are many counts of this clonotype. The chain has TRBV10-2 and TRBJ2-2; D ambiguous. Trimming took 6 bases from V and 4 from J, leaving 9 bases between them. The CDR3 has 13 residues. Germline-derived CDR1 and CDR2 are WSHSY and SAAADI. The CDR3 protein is CASRRLGTGELFF. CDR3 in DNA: TGCGCCAGCAGAAGACTGGGCACCGGGGAGCTGTTTTTT.

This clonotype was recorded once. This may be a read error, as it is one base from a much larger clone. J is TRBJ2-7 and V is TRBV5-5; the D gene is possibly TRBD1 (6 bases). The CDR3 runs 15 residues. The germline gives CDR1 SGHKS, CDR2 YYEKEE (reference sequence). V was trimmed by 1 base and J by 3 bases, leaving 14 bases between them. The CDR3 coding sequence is TGTGCCAGCAGCTTGACCTGGGCAGGGGACTACGAGCAGTACTTC. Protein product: CASSLTWAGDYEQYF. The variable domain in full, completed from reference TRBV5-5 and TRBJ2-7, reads DAGVTQSPTHLIKTRGQQVTLRCSPISGHKSVSWYQQVLGQGPQFIFQYYEKEERGRGNFPDRFSARQFPNYSSELNVNALLLGDSALYLCASSLTWAGDYEQYFGPGTRLTVT.

The DNA for the CDR3 is TGTGCCAGCAGTATAGCGGGGGGGCGTCGCAATGAGCAGTTCTTC. Translating gives CASSIAGGRRNEQFF. The genes are TRBV6-1 and TRBJ2-1, with 11 positions matching TRBD2. J gave up 6 bases and V 5 bases, and 6 bases lay outside the gene matches. The CDR3 has 15 amino acids. The germline V gene has CDR1 MNHNS and CDR2 SASEGT.

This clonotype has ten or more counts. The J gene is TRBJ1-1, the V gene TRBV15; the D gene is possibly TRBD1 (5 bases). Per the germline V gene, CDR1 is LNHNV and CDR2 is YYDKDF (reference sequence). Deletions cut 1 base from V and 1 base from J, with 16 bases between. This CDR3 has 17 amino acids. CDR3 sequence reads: CATSRVPPGWTNTEAFF. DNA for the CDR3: TGTGCCACCAGCAGAGTACCCCCAGGGTGGACGAACACTGAAGCTTTCTTT.

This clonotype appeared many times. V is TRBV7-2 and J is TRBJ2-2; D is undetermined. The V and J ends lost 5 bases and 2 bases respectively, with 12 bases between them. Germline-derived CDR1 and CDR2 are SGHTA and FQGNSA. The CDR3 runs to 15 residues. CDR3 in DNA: TGTGCCAGCAGCCGAATCGGCGGAAACACCGGGGAGCTGTTTTTT. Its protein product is CASSRIGGNTGELFF.

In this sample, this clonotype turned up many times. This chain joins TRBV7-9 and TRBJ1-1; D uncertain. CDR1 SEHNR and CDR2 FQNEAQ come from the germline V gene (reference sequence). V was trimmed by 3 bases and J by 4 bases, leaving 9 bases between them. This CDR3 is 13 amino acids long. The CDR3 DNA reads TGTGCCAGCAGCTTCGGGCGGGCCACTGAAGCTTTCTTT. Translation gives CASSFGRATEAFF.

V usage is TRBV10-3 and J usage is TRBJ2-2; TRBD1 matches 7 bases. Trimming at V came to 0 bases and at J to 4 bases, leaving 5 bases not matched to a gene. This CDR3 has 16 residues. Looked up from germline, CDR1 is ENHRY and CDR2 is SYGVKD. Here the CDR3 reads CAISESRTGTTGELFF. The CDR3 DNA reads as TGTGCCATCAGTGAGTCGAGGACAGGTACCACCGGGGAGCTGTTTTTT.

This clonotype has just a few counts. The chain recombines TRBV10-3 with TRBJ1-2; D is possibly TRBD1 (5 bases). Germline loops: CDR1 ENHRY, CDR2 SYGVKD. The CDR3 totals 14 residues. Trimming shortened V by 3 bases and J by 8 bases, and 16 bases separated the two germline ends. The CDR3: CAISDPLRQGGYTF. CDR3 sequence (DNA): TGTGCCATCAGTGATCCCCTCCGGCAGGGAGGCTACACCTTC.

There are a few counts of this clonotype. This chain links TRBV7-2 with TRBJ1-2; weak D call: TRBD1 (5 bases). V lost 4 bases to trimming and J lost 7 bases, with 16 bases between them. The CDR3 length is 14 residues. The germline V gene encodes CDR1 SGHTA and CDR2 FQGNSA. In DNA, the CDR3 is TGTGCCAGCAGCTATGAAACCCCAGGGTCTGGCTACACCTTC. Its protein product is CASSYETPGSGYTF.

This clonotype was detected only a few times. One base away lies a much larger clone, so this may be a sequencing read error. CDR3 nucleotide sequence: TGTGCCAGCTTTTCTAGGGCCCTAGAAGCTTTCTTT. The encoded protein is CASFSRALEAFF. This sequence joins TRBV19 and TRBJ1-1; D is ambiguous. Germline V gene lookup returns CDR1 LNHDA and CDR2 SQIVND (reference sequence). The CDR3 consists of 12 residues. Trimming pared 9 bases from V and 8 bases from J, leaving 16 bases between. The full variable domain, rest sourced from reference TRBV19 and TRBJ1-1, is DGGITQSPKYLFRKEGQNVTLSCEQNLNHDAMYWYRQDPGQGLRLIYYSQIVNDFQKGDIAEGYSVSREKKESFPLTVTSAQKNPTAFYLCASFSRALEAFFGQGTRLTVV.

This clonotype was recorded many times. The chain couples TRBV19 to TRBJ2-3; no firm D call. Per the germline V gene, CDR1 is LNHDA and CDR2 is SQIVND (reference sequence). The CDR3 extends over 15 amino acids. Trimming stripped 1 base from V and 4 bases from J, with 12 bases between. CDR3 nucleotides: TGTGCCAGTAGTATAGTTTCACCGGATGCAGATACGCAGTATTTT. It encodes CASSIVSPDADTQYF.